A selection of T cell receptor beta chains follows, all from one sample in a study of early T cells in non-severe SARS-CoV-2 infection. One entry per CDR3 protein results from TCRdb running MiXCR on the 5' RACE reads. The table has tens of thousands of distinct CDR3 sequences, around 13% seen once. Sequencing was performed on whole blood. These receptors all stem from an adult who was a healthcare worker with PCR-confirmed SARS-CoV-2 infection or an uninfected control (not recorded which). Both conserved end residues are part of each CDR3. The order of the fields is CDR3 DNA, CDR3 protein, V gene, CDR3 length, clone size, J gene, D gene. D genes are given only for firm matches. Size is omitted from some rows. Given values are once, few, many or a class for expanded clones.

CDR3 DNA: TGTGCCAGCAGCTCAGTCCTGGGACGGAACTACGAGCAGTACTTC
CDR3 protein: CASSSVLGRNYEQYF
V gene: TRBV7-6
CDR3 length: 15
clone size: .
J gene: TRBJ2-7
D gene: .

CDR3 DNA: TGTGCCAGCAGCCAAGGAGGGGCCTACTCCTACGAGCAGTACTTC
CDR3 protein: CASSQGGAYSYEQYF
V gene: TRBV3-1
CDR3 length: 15
clone size: .
J gene: TRBJ2-7
D gene: .

CDR3 DNA: TGCGCCAGTAACCGGGACGGGAACACCGGGGAGCTGTTTTTT
CDR3 protein: CASNRDGNTGELFF
V gene: TRBV5-1
CDR3 length: 14
clone size: few
J gene: TRBJ2-2
D gene: .

CDR3 DNA: TGTGCCAGCAGCCTAATAAGGACAGGGGGCAACTATGGCTACACCTTC
CDR3 protein: CASSLIRTGGNYGYTF
V gene: TRBV3-1
CDR3 length: 16
clone size: .
J gene: TRBJ1-2
D gene: TRBD1

CDR3 DNA: TGCGCCAGCAGTACATACAATGAGCAGTTCTTC
CDR3 protein: CASSTYNEQFF
V gene: TRBV5-1
CDR3 length: 11
clone size: few
J gene: TRBJ2-1
D gene: .

CDR3 DNA: TGTGCCAGCAGTTACTCGATGGAGCTGGGGGGTGGAAACACCATATATTTT
CDR3 protein: CASSYSMELGGGNTIYF
V gene: TRBV6-6
CDR3 length: 17
clone size: few
J gene: TRBJ1-3
D gene: .

CDR3 DNA: TGTGCCAGCAGCTCGCAGATACCTGGCACTGAAGCTTTCTTT
CDR3 protein: CASSSQIPGTEAFF
V gene: TRBV5-4
CDR3 length: 14
clone size: many
J gene: TRBJ1-1
D gene: .

CDR3 DNA: TGTGCCAGCAGTGAAGCGTGGGGGAACACTGAAGCTTTCTTT
CDR3 protein: CASSEAWGNTEAFF
V gene: TRBV6-1
CDR3 length: 14
clone size: many
J gene: TRBJ1-1
D gene: .

CDR3 DNA: TGTGCCAGCAGTCCCTCGGCCGGCAACTATGGCTACACCTTC
CDR3 protein: CASSPSAGNYGYTF
V gene: TRBV5-4
CDR3 length: 14
clone size: .
J gene: TRBJ1-2
D gene: .

CDR3 DNA: TGTGCCATCACGACCGAAGGCGCTGAAGCTTTCTTT
CDR3 protein: CAITTEGAEAFF
V gene: TRBV10-3
CDR3 length: 12
clone size: few
J gene: TRBJ1-1
D gene: .

CDR3 DNA: TGTGCCAGCAGTACAGGGTCCGCTAACTATGGCTACACCTTC
CDR3 protein: CASSTGSANYGYTF
V gene: TRBV6-1
CDR3 length: 14
clone size: few
J gene: TRBJ1-2
D gene: .

CDR3 DNA: TGTGCCACCCTAGACAGGGATGACTATGGCTACACCTTC
CDR3 protein: CATLDRDDYGYTF
V gene: TRBV10-3
CDR3 length: 13
clone size: .
J gene: TRBJ1-2
D gene: TRBD1

CDR3 DNA: TGTGCCGGAGGGGAACCGAGACAGCCCCAGCATTTT
CDR3 protein: CAGGEPRQPQHF
V gene: TRBV7-2
CDR3 length: 12
clone size: .
J gene: TRBJ1-5
D gene: .

CDR3 DNA: TGTGCCAGCAGCTTGGTCGGCAGGGCACTCGACACCATATATTTT
CDR3 protein: CASSLVGRALDTIYF
V gene: TRBV5-6
CDR3 length: 15
clone size: few
J gene: TRBJ1-3
D gene: .

CDR3 DNA: TGTGCCACCAGAACCCGACCGGGCTCCGGGGGTGAGCAGTTCTTC
CDR3 protein: CATRTRPGSGGEQFF
V gene: TRBV5-6
CDR3 length: 15
clone size: many
J gene: TRBJ2-1
D gene: .

CDR3 DNA: TGTGCCAGCAGTGACGGGCTCGGGGACGAGCAGTACTTC
CDR3 protein: CASSDGLGDEQYF
V gene: TRBV6-2/TRBV6-3
CDR3 length: 13
clone size: .
J gene: TRBJ2-7
D gene: .

CDR3 DNA: TGTGCCAGCAGCCAGGCGGGGGGCTACGAGCAGTACTTC
CDR3 protein: CASSQAGGYEQYF
V gene: TRBV7-6
CDR3 length: 13
clone size: few
J gene: TRBJ2-7
D gene: TRBD2

CDR3 DNA: TGTGCCAGCAGTTTGATGAGCTCCTACAATGAGCAGTTCTTC
CDR3 protein: CASSLMSSYNEQFF
V gene: TRBV6-1
CDR3 length: 14
clone size: .
J gene: TRBJ2-1
D gene: .

CDR3 DNA: TGTGCCAGCAGCCCCGGGAGAGCGAATGAGCAGTTCTTC
CDR3 protein: CASSPGRANEQFF
V gene: TRBV7-9
CDR3 length: 13
clone size: few
J gene: TRBJ2-1
D gene: .

CDR3 DNA: TGTGCCAGCAGTCGGGGGACGGAGACTGAAGCTTTCTTT
CDR3 protein: CASSRGTETEAFF
V gene: TRBV5-5
CDR3 length: 13
clone size: few
J gene: TRBJ1-1
D gene: .

CDR3 DNA: TGCGCCAGCAGCCCGGGGACAGGGATACACGAGCAGTACTTC
CDR3 protein: CASSPGTGIHEQYF
V gene: TRBV5-1
CDR3 length: 14
clone size: .
J gene: TRBJ2-7
D gene: TRBD1

CDR3 DNA: TGTGCCAGCAGTGTCCGGGACTCCTACAATGAGCAGTTCTTC
CDR3 protein: CASSVRDSYNEQFF
V gene: TRBV6-1
CDR3 length: 14
clone size: many
J gene: TRBJ2-1
D gene: .

CDR3 DNA: TGCGCCAGCAGCCAAGAATGGCGGGGGGGCCCAGATACGCAGTATTTT
CDR3 protein: CASSQEWRGGPDTQYF
V gene: TRBV4-1
CDR3 length: 16
clone size: many
J gene: TRBJ2-3
D gene: TRBD2

CDR3 DNA: TGTGCCAGCAGACCACTAGCGGGGGGCTCGAACACCGGGGAGCTGTTTTTT
CDR3 protein: CASRPLAGGSNTGELFF
V gene: TRBV7-7
CDR3 length: 17
clone size: few
J gene: TRBJ2-2
D gene: TRBD2

CDR3 DNA: TGTGCCAGTAGGACGACAGTCTATGGCTACACCTTC
CDR3 protein: CASRTTVYGYTF
V gene: TRBV19
CDR3 length: 12
clone size: many
J gene: TRBJ1-2
D gene: .

CDR3 DNA: TGTGCCAGCAGCTTCCCCGAGTTCCTAGCGGGGGACAATGAGCAGTTCTTC
CDR3 protein: CASSFPEFLAGDNEQFF
V gene: TRBV7-2
CDR3 length: 17
clone size: many
J gene: TRBJ2-1
D gene: TRBD2

CDR3 DNA: TGTGCCAGCAGCTTAGCAACAGCCTACAATGAGCAGTTCTTC
CDR3 protein: CASSLATAYNEQFF
V gene: TRBV7-8
CDR3 length: 14
clone size: few
J gene: TRBJ2-1
D gene: .

CDR3 DNA: TGCAGCGTTGGACGGGACAACTACAATGAGCAGTTCTTC
CDR3 protein: CSVGRDNYNEQFF
V gene: TRBV29-1
CDR3 length: 13
clone size: .
J gene: TRBJ2-1
D gene: .

CDR3 DNA: TGTGCCAGTACCAAAACAAACGAGGGTTACAATGAGCAGTTCTTC
CDR3 protein: CASTKTNEGYNEQFF
V gene: TRBV19
CDR3 length: 15
clone size: .
J gene: TRBJ2-1
D gene: .

CDR3 DNA: TGCAGTGCTAGTCCAGCGGGGCGCCTAAATGAGCAGTTCTTC
CDR3 protein: CSASPAGRLNEQFF
V gene: TRBV20-1
CDR3 length: 14
clone size: few
J gene: TRBJ2-1
D gene: TRBD2

CDR3 DNA: TGTGCCAGCAGCTTAAGGCGGGGGCCCAGGGATGAGCAGTTCTTC
CDR3 protein: CASSLRRGPRDEQFF
V gene: TRBV7-9
CDR3 length: 15
clone size: few
J gene: TRBJ2-1
D gene: .

CDR3 DNA: TGTGCCTTAGGGACAGGTCGACTTCGTCCCCAGCATTTT
CDR3 protein: CALGTGRLRPQHF
V gene: TRBV30
CDR3 length: 13
clone size: few
J gene: TRBJ1-5
D gene: TRBD1

CDR3 DNA: TGCGCCAGCAGTGAGCCTGGACCTGGAGTCGAGCAGTACTTC
CDR3 protein: CASSEPGPGVEQYF
V gene: TRBV10-2
CDR3 length: 14
clone size: .
J gene: TRBJ2-7
D gene: .

CDR3 DNA: TGTGCCAGCAGTTTAACAAACACAGCGTACCAAGAGACCCAGTACTTC
CDR3 protein: CASSLTNTAYQETQYF
V gene: TRBV12-3/TRBV12-4
CDR3 length: 16
clone size: many
J gene: TRBJ2-5
D gene: .

CDR3 DNA: TGTGCCAGCTCACCACCGTTCAGGGGAGTCACTGAAGCTTTCTTT
CDR3 protein: CASSPPFRGVTEAFF
V gene: TRBV18
CDR3 length: 15
clone size: .
J gene: TRBJ1-1
D gene: .

CDR3 DNA: TGTGCCACCAGTGAGGCTTCGGGGGTCTCAGATACGCAGTATTTT
CDR3 protein: CATSEASGVSDTQYF
V gene: TRBV24-1
CDR3 length: 15
clone size: few
J gene: TRBJ2-3
D gene: .

CDR3 DNA: TGTGCCAGCAGCCCCGGACTAGCGGGGGTTGGGGAGCAGTACTTC
CDR3 protein: CASSPGLAGVGEQYF
V gene: TRBV7-6
CDR3 length: 15
clone size: .
J gene: TRBJ2-7
D gene: TRBD2

CDR3 DNA: TGTGCCAGCAGTTTATCTTGGGGCCAAGAGACCCAGTACTTC
CDR3 protein: CASSLSWGQETQYF
V gene: TRBV27
CDR3 length: 14
clone size: many
J gene: TRBJ2-5
D gene: .

CDR3 DNA: TGCAGTGCCCCGGACGGCCGGTGGGCCCAGTACTTC
CDR3 protein: CSAPDGRWAQYF
V gene: TRBV20-1
CDR3 length: 12
clone size: .
J gene: TRBJ2-5
D gene: .

CDR3 DNA: TGCAGTGCTGACGGGGGGGCTTCCTACGAGCAGTACTTC
CDR3 protein: CSADGGASYEQYF
V gene: TRBV20-1
CDR3 length: 13
clone size: many
J gene: TRBJ2-7
D gene: TRBD2

CDR3 DNA: TGCGCCAGCAGCACGGGAGGACAGTCCGCTACTGGAAACACCATATGTTTT
CDR3 protein: CASSTGGQSATGNTICF
V gene: TRBV5-1
CDR3 length: 17
clone size: .
J gene: TRBJ1-3
D gene: .

CDR3 DNA: TGTGCCAGCAGCCGGACCGGCGGCTATGGCTACACCTTC
CDR3 protein: CASSRTGGYGYTF
V gene: TRBV12-3/TRBV12-4
CDR3 length: 13
clone size: few
J gene: TRBJ1-2
D gene: .